These T cell receptor beta chains were read from a single sample in a study of regulatory T cells in long-lasting Graves disease. TCRdb recomputed calls from the multiplex PCR reads with MiXCR, one row per CDR3 protein. This table has approximately 470,000 distinct CDR3 sequences, about a sixth appearing once. These data were likewise used in another study, on T cells in Graves' hyperthyroidism and ophthalmopathy.

The sequenced sample was peripheral blood mononuclear cells (PBMCs), obtained at new diagnosis, from a patient treated with antithyroid drugs. Receptors were obtained from a man aged 40-49 years with Graves disease. Each CDR3 is given with its conserved first and last residue.

v_gene	CDR3aa
TRBV12-3/TRBV12-4	CASRPNRGGGTGELFF
TRBV6-2/TRBV6-3	CASSYSRESVQPQHF
TRBV29-1	CSVSGGDLWTTTWADTQYF
TRBV12-3/TRBV12-4	CASTLGMDTQYF
TRBV9	CASSVGGRAGDEQFF
TRBV7-8	CASSSRRTSGPGTDTQYF
TRBV4-1	CASSTQGATNEKLFF
TRBV28	CASSAGRDRVDNEQFF
TRBV6-1	CASSEAIAGLYNEQFF
TRBV27	CASSSRLTWTGELFF
TRBV3-1	CASRQTTGLGAEQYF
TRBV18	CASSPSGSGYEQYF
TRBV4-1	CASSHPTGVNIQYF
TRBV28	CATLSGEEVSRETQYF
TRBV5-1	CASSFSGENIQYF